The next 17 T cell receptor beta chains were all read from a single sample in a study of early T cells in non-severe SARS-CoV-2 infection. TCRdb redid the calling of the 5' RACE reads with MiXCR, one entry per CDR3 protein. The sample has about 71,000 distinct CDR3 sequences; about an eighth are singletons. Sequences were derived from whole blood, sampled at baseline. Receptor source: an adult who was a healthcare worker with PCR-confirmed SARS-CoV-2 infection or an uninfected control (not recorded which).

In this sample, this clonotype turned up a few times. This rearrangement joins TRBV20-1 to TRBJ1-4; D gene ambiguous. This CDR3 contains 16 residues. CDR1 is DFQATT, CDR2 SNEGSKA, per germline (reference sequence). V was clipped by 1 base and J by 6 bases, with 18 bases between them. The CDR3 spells CSARARIWARDEKLFF. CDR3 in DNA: TGCAGTGCTAGAGCAAGGATCTGGGCGAGGGATGAAAAACTGTTTTTT.

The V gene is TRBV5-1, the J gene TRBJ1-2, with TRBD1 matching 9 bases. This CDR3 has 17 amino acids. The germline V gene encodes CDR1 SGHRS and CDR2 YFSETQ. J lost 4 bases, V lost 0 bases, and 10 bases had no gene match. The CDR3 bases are TGCGCCAGCAGCTTGGATCCTCCTGGACAGGGGTCCTATGGCTACACCTTC. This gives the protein CASSLDPPGQGSYGYTF. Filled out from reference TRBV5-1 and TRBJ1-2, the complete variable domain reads KAGVTQTPRYLIKTRGQQVTLSCSPISGHRSVSWYQQTPGQGLQFLFEYFSETQRNKGNFPGRFSGRQFSNSRSEMNVSTLELGDSALYLCASSLDPPGQGSYGYTFGSGTRLTVV.

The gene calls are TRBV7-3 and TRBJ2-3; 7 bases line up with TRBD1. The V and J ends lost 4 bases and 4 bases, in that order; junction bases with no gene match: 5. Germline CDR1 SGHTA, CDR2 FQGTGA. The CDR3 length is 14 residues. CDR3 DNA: TGTGCCAGCAGCTCTCGACAGGGCGCAGATACGCAGTATTTT. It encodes CASSSRQGADTQYF.

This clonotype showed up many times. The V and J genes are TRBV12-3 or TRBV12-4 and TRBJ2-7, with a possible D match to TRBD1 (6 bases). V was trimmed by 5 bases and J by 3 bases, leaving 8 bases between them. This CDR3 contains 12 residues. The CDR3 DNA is TGTGCCAGCAGTCTCAGGGGCTACGAGCAGTACTTC. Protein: CASSLRGYEQYF.

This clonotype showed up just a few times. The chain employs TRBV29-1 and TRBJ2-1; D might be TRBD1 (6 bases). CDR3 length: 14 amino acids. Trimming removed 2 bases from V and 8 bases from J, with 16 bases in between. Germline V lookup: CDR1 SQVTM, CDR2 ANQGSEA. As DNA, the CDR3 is TGCAGCGTTGAATCGGGACACCCTGGCGATGAGCAGTTCTTC. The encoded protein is CSVESGHPGDEQFF.

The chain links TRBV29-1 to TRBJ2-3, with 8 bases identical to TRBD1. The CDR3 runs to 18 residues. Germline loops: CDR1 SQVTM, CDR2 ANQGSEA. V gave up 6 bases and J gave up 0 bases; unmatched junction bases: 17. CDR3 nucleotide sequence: TGCAGCGTGATTATTTCTCCGGGACAGGCCACGAGCACAGATACGCAGTATTTT. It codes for CSVIISPGQATSTDTQYF.

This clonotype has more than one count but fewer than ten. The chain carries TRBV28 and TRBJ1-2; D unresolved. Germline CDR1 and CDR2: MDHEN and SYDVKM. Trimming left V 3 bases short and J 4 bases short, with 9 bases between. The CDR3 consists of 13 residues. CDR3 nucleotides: TGTGCCAGCAGTTTGCCGGCAGGCTATGGCTACACCTTC. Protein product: CASSLPAGYGYTF.

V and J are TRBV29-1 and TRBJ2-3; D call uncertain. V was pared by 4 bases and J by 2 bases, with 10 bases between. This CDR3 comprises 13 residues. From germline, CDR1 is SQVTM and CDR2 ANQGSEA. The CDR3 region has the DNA TGCAGCGTTGGACAAACTCACACAGATACGCAGTATTTT. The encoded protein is CSVGQTHTDTQYF.

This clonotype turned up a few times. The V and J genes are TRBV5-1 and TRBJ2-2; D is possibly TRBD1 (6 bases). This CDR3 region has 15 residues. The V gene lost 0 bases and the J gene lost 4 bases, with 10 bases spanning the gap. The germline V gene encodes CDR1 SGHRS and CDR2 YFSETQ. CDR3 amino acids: CASSLGDRSTGELFF. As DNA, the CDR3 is TGCGCCAGCAGCTTGGGAGACAGGAGCACCGGGGAGCTGTTTTTT.

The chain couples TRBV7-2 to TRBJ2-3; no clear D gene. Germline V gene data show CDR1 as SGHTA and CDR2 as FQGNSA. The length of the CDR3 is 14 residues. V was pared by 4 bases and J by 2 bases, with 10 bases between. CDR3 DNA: TGTGCCAGCAGCTCAGGACGATCCACAGATACGCAGTATTTT. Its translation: CASSSGRSTDTQYF.

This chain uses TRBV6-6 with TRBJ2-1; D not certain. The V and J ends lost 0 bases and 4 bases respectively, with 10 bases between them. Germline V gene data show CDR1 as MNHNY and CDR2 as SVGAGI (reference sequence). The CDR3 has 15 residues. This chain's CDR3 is CASSYSEIVYNEQFF. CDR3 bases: TGTGCCAGCAGTTACTCGGAGATCGTTTACAATGAGCAGTTCTTC.

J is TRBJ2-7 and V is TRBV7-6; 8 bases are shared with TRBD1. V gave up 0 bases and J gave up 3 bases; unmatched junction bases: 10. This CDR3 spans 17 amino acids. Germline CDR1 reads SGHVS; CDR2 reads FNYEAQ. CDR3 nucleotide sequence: TGTGCCAGCAGCTTAGCGCAGGGGGCGCGGGTTAGCTACGAGCAGTACTTC. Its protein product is CASSLAQGARVSYEQYF.

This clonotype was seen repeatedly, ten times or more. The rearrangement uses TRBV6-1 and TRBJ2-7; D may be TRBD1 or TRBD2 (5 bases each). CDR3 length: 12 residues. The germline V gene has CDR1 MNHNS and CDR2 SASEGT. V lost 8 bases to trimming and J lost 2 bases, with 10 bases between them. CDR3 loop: CASPGPPYEQYF. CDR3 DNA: TGTGCCAGCCCGGGACCCCCCTACGAGCAGTACTTC.

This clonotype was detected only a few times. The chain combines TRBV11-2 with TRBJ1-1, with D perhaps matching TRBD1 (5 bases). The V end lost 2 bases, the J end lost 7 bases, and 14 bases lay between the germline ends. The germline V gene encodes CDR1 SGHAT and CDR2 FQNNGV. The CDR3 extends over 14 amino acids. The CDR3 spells CASSLRADSLEAFF. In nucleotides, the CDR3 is TGTGCCAGCAGCTTAAGGGCAGACAGTCTTGAAGCTTTCTTT.

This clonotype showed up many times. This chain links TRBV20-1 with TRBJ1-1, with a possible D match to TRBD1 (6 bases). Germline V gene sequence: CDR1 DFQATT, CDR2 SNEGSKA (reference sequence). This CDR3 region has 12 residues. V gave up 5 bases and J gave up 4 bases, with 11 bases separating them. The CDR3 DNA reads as TGCAGTGCTGAGGGGGGCCGCACTGAAGCTTTCTTT. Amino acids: CSAEGGRTEAFF.

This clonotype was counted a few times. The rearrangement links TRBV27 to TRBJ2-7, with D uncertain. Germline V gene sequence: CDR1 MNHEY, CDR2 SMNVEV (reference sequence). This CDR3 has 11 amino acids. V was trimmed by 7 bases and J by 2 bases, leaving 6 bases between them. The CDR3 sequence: CASTPPYEQYF. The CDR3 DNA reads TGTGCCAGCACCCCCCCCTACGAGCAGTACTTC.

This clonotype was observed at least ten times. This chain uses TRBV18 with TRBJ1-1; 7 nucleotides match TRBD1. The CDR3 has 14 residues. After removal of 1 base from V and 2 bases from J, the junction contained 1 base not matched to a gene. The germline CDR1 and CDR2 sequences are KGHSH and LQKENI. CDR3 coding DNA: TGTGCCAGCTCACCACAGGGGGCTAACACTGAAGCTTTCTTT. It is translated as CASSPQGANTEAFF.